This T cell receptor (beta chain) was retrieved from a study of CD8+ T cells in alopecia areata. Looking at the study overall: Patients received oral tofacitinib, 5 to 10 mg twice daily, for moderate-to-severe alopecia areata. A 6-month period off drug followed tofacitinib, which lasted 6 to 18 months. The study's findings and limits: Higher clonality than in normal scalp was seen in lesional scalp, especially alopecia totalis/universalis.

The treatment denotes: oral pan-JAK inhibitor, 5-10 mg twice daily. Alopecia areata patients had lesional scalp punch biopsies and peripheral blood taken from them. Trimming removed 4 bases at V and 5 bases at J, with 15 bases between. CDR1 and CDR2 (germline): SGHDN, FVKESK. The CDR3 contains 15 residues. cDNA prepared by RNA extraction and subsequent reverse transcription served as the template for sequencing. Libraries were prepared by immunoSEQ multiplex PCR; TCRdb keeps only in-frame clonotypes and omits some of them. This sample carries some 150,000 clones, approximately 90% of them seen once, and the ten largest clones take roughly 13%. Points on this clone: The antigen is unknown.

This material consisted of CD8+ T cells sorted from blood, taken at week 4, from a patient treated with tofacitinib. V gene TRBV14 combines with J gene TRBJ2-1; D perhaps matches TRBD2 (6 bases). The clonotype was recovered from a human donor with alopecia areata. CDR3 amino acids: CASSRIGTPDNEQFF. The CDR3 nucleotides are TGTGCCAGCAGCCGGATCGGGACTCCGGACAATGAGCAGTTCTTC.